This passage covers 12 T cell receptor beta chains from one sample sequenced in a study of cytomegalovirus exposure and HLA in healthy donors. PCR primers comprised 60 Vbeta and 13 Jbeta primers. Only in-frame clones appear in the TCRdb table, and some are missing; sequencing was by immunoSEQ multiplex PCR. Of hundreds of thousands of clones detected, 70% to 90% appear once; the ten largest clones hold about 2.5%. Sequences were obtained from PBMCs. The receptors were sampled from a woman under 30 in good health and CMV-seronegative.

The chain recombines TRBV6-1 with TRBJ1-5, with TRBD1 matching 8 bases. V gave up 4 bases and J gave up 6 bases; unmatched junction bases: 5. Germline lookup yields CDR1 MNHNS and CDR2 SASEGT. The CDR3 loop spans 14 amino acids. CDR3 in amino acids: CASSAQGAGQPQHF. The CDR3 DNA follows: TGTGCCAGCAGTGCCCAGGGGGCCGGTCAGCCCCAGCATTTT.

This clone was detected only once. This chain joins TRBV4-2 and TRBJ2-7; D is possibly TRBD2 (5 bases). Deletions cut 3 bases from V and 3 bases from J, with 9 bases between. Germline V gene sequence: CDR1 LGHNA, CDR2 YNFKEQ. The CDR3 covers 13 residues. CDR3: CASSQQLVYEQYF. For the CDR3, the DNA is TGTGCCAGCAGCCAGCAACTAGTCTACGAGCAGTACTTC.

This clone was counted only a few times. The chain recombines TRBV4-1 with TRBJ2-7; TRBD2 aligns across 14 bases. V was pared by 1 base and J by 2 bases, with 7 bases of the junction left unmatched. The germline V gene encodes CDR1 MGHRA and CDR2 YSYEKL. This CDR3 has 18 residues. CDR3: CASSQGLAGGPRTYEQYF. The DNA of the CDR3 is TGCGCCAGCAGCCAAGGACTAGCGGGGGGGCCGAGAACCTACGAGCAGTACTTC.

The table lists this clone with a count of one. V is TRBV6-1 and J is TRBJ1-3; D remains unclear. The CDR3 has 12 residues. CDR1 and CDR2 (germline): MNHNS, SASEGT. V lost 3 bases and J 3 bases, leaving 3 bases between the germline ends. In DNA, the CDR3 is TGTGCCAGCAGTGATATTGGAAACACCATATATTTT. As protein: CASSDIGNTIYF.

This sequence joins TRBV2 and TRBJ1-6; 12 bases line up with TRBD1. Germline V gene lookup returns CDR1 SNHLY and CDR2 FYNNEI. The CDR3 sequence is 15 residues long. Trimming cost V 8 bases and J 5 bases; bases outside gene matches: 4. The CDR3 DNA sequence: TGTGCCAGCGGGACAGGGGGCAGGGATAATTCACCCCTCCACTTT. The encoded protein is CASGTGGRDNSPLHF.

This chain links TRBV11-2 with TRBJ2-7, with D possibly TRBD1 on 5 matching bases. V lost 1 base and J lost 0, with 13 bases in between. CDR3 length: 16 residues. Germline lookup yields CDR1 SGHAT and CDR2 FQNNGV. CDR3 protein: CASSLGSGKSSYEQYF. The CDR3 nucleotides are TGTGCCAGCAGCTTAGGATCAGGGAAAAGCTCCTACGAGCAGTACTTC. Together with reference TRBV11-2 and TRBJ2-7, the CDR3 gives the full variable domain: EAGVAQSPRYKIIEKRQSVAFWCNPISGHATLYWYQQILGQGPKLLIQFQNNGVVDDSQLPKDRFSAERLKGVDSTLKIQPAKLEDSAVYLCASSLGSGKSSYEQYFGPGTRLTVT.

This clone was recorded a few times. This chain connects TRBV29-1 to TRBJ1-3, with 7 bases fitting TRBD1. The CDR3 loop spans 15 amino acids. J lost 0 bases, V lost 0 bases, and 2 bases had no gene match. Per the germline V gene, CDR1 is SQVTM and CDR2 is ANQGSEA. CDR3 nucleotides: TGCAGCGTTGAAGATGGGACAGACTCTGGAAACACCATATATTTT. Residues: CSVEDGTDSGNTIYF.

This chain connects TRBV9 to TRBJ2-1; 8 nucleotides agree with TRBD1. Germline V gene sequence: CDR1 SGDLS, CDR2 YYNGEE. The V gene end was trimmed by 0 bases and the J gene end by 8 bases; junction bases not matched to a gene: 10. CDR3 length: 16 amino acids. The CDR3 nucleotides read TGTGCCAGCAGCGTAGCTAGGCAGGGGGCTCAGGATGAGCAGTTCTTC. Residues: CASSVARQGAQDEQFF.

Remarks on this clone: The sample contains more than one DNA sequence encoding this CDR3. The genes are TRBV29-1 and TRBJ1-2, with 12 bases aligning to TRBD1. Trimming cost V 5 bases and J 8 bases; bases outside gene matches: 6. The CDR3 spans 13 residues. From germline, CDR1 is SQVTM and CDR2 ANQGSEA. The CDR3 spells CSVPGQGAQGYTF. DNA for the CDR3: TGCAGCGTTCCGGGACAGGGGGCGCAAGGCTACACCTTC.

This clone was seen more than once but under ten times. The J gene is TRBJ1-1, the V gene TRBV29-1, with D perhaps matching TRBD1 (5 bases). V was shortened by 5 bases and J by 2 bases, with 12 bases between the two germline ends. This CDR3 has 13 residues. The germline V gene has CDR1 SQVTM and CDR2 ANQGSEA. The CDR3 protein is CSVQVGGNTEAFF. DNA for the CDR3: TGCAGCGTTCAGGTGGGGGGAAACACTGAAGCTTTCTTT.

The chain is built from TRBV1 and TRBJ2-2; the table's TRBD1 call for D was not verified on the DNA. TRBV1 is a pseudogene segment. The CDR3 extends over 17 amino acids. CDR3 coding DNA: TGCACCAGCAGCCAAGATGACAGGGGACGCGAACACCGGGGAGCTGTTTTT. Translated, it gives CTSSQDDRGREHRGAVF.

CDR3 coding DNA: TGCGCCAGCAGCCAACGGACAGCCTACGAGCAGTACTTC. The encoded protein is CASSQRTAYEQYF. V gene TRBV4-1 combines with J gene TRBJ2-7, with D possibly matching TRBD1 (6 bases). The CDR3 is 13 residues long. CDR1 is MGHRA and CDR2 is YSYEKL in the germline V gene. The V end was cut by 2 bases, the J end by 2 bases, with 7 bases between.